The clone carrying this T cell receptor beta chain was picked up a small number of times. Its antigen is unknown. What was amplified from RNA transcripts were TCR beta CDR3 regions. The study used the HTBI primer set for a first-round RT-PCR of the TCR CDR3. TCRdb reprocessed the multiplex PCR reads via MiXCR and lists one record per CDR3 protein. Here the sample spans hundreds of thousands of distinct CDR3 sequences, about a sixth being singletons. V lost 7 bases, J lost 7 bases, and 12 bases stayed unmatched. Germline V gene data show CDR1 as SNHLY and CDR2 as FYNNEI. There are 16 residues in the CDR3. The sample comes from a study of T cells in Graves' hyperthyroidism and ophthalmopathy. Study-level results: Blood shared most expanded thyroid clonotypes above 0.001.

This sequence originates from a woman aged 55-70 years with Graves' ophthalmopathy. The sequencing input was blood. The gene calls are TRBV2 and TRBJ2-1; 11 nucleotides match TRBD2. CDR3 sequence: CASTRRGTSGTNEQFF. CDR3 DNA sequence: TGTGCCAGCACCCGCCGAGGGACTAGCGGAACAAATGAGCAGTTCTTC.